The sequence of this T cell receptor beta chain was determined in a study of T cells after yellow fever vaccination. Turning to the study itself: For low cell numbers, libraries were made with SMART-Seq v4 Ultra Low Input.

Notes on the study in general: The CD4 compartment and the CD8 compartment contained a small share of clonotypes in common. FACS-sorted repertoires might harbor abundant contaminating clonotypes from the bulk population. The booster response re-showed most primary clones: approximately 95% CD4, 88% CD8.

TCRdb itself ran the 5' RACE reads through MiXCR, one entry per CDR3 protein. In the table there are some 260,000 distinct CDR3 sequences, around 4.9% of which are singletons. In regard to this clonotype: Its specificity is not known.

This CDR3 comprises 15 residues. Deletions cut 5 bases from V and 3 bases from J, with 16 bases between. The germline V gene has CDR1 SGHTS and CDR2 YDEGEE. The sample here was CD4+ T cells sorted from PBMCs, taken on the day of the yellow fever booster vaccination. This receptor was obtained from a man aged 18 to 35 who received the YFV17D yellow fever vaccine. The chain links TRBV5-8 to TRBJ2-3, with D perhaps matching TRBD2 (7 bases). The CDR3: CASRGGGAGTDTQYF. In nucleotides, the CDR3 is TGTGCCAGCAGGGGCGGGGGCGCGGGAACAGATACGCAGTATTTT.